The rows below give T cell receptor beta chains drawn from one sample of a study of CD8 T cells in ankylosing spondylitis. TCRdb passed the 5' RACE reads through MiXCR, listing each CDR3 protein once. This sample has more than 250,000 distinct CDR3 sequences, with 8% found just once. The source material was blood, either unsorted or a sorted T cell fraction (not recorded which). These receptors were obtained from a male donor with ankylosing spondylitis. The CDR3 runs from the conserved cysteine through the conserved F or W. D genes are given only for firm matches. The listing skips clone size in some rows; elsewhere it reads once, few, many or a size class.

size	J	D	V	CDR3	DNA
few	TRBJ2-2	NA	TRBV5-1	CASSLGDGNTGELFF	TGCGCCAGCAGCTTGGGTGACGGCAACACCGGGGAGCTGTTTTTT
NA	TRBJ2-5	NA	TRBV5-1	CASSPGGPGQGPGETQYF	TGCGCCAGCAGCCCCGGGGGGCCTGGGCAGGGACCTGGGGAGACCCAGTACTTC
few	TRBJ2-7	NA	TRBV20-1	CSASIRGTYEQYF	TGCAGTGCTAGTATTCGGGGCACCTACGAGCAGTACTTC
few	TRBJ2-1	TRBD2	TRBV6-4	CASSEAGLAGINEQFF	TGTGCCAGCAGTGAGGCGGGACTAGCGGGAATCAATGAGCAGTTCTTC
few	TRBJ1-1	NA	TRBV5-6	CASSLWAGLNTEAFF	TGTGCCAGCAGCTTATGGGCAGGGCTGAACACTGAAGCTTTCTTT
NA	TRBJ1-3	TRBD1	TRBV12-3/TRBV12-4	CASGGGSQGNGNTIYF	TGTGCCAGCGGAGGAGGATCACAGGGGAATGGAAACACCATATATTTT
NA	TRBJ2-1	NA	TRBV7-9	CASSLGLVNVVYNEQFF	TGTGCCAGCAGCTTAGGCCTGGTCAACGTCGTATACAATGAGCAGTTCTTC
NA	TRBJ1-2	NA	TRBV6-1	CASSSPRKGETNYGYTF	TGTGCCAGCAGCTCCCCCCGAAAGGGGGAGACTAACTATGGCTACACCTTC
many	TRBJ2-1	TRBD2	TRBV20-1	CSVVIMEASGSAYNEQFF	TGCAGTGTAGTTATCATGGAGGCTAGCGGGAGTGCCTACAATGAGCAGTTCTTC
NA	TRBJ1-2	TRBD1	TRBV29-1	CSVGQGAYGYTF	TGCAGCGTAGGACAGGGGGCCTATGGCTACACCTTC
NA	TRBJ2-1	TRBD2	TRBV20-1	CSASPGLAGENEQFF	TGCAGTGCTTCGCCGGGACTAGCGGGAGAGAATGAGCAGTTCTTC
NA	TRBJ2-7	NA	TRBV30	CAWSVRGNYEQYF	TGTGCCTGGAGTGTAAGGGGGAACTACGAGCAGTACTTC
many	TRBJ2-1	NA	TRBV5-1	CASSLGIAVDNEQFF	TGCGCCAGCAGCTTGGGAATAGCGGTTGACAATGAGCAGTTCTTC
NA	TRBJ2-1	TRBD2	TRBV4-2	CASSLSGGVDNEQFF	TGTGCCAGCAGCCTAAGCGGGGGGGTCGACAATGAGCAGTTCTTC
many	TRBJ1-1	NA	TRBV12-3/TRBV12-4	CASSLTGADYEAFF	TGTGCCAGCAGTTTGACAGGCGCGGATTATGAAGCTTTCTTT
many	TRBJ2-6	NA	TRBV10-3	CAISASVDSGANVLTF	TGTGCCATCAGTGCCTCTGTGGATTCTGGGGCCAACGTCCTGACTTTC
NA	TRBJ2-2	TRBD1	TRBV2	CASNPTGDTGELFF	TGTGCCAGCAATCCGACAGGGGACACCGGGGAGCTGTTTTTT
NA	TRBJ2-1	TRBD1	TRBV18	CASSGDRVLDEQFF	TGTGCCAGCTCAGGGGACAGGGTCTTAGATGAGCAGTTCTTC
many	TRBJ1-4	NA	TRBV29-1	CSVGDGATNEKLFF	TGCAGCGTTGGGGACGGTGCAACTAATGAAAAACTGTTTTTT
NA	TRBJ2-6	NA	TRBV20-1	CSASPDSGANVLTF	TGCAGTGCTAGCCCGGACTCTGGGGCCAACGTCCTGACTTTC
few	TRBJ2-5	TRBD1	TRBV7-2	CASSRDRLETQYF	TGTGCCAGCAGCCGGGACAGGTTAGAGACCCAGTACTTC
NA	TRBJ2-7	TRBD2	TRBV5-1	CASSRGGYEQYF	TGCGCCAGCAGTCGGGGGGGGTACGAGCAGTACTTC
many	TRBJ2-3	NA	TRBV5-1	CASSLVPEISTDTQYF	TGCGCCAGCAGCTTGGTTCCAGAAATAAGCACAGATACGCAGTATTTT
many	TRBJ2-7	NA	TRBV7-9	CASSSREEQYF	TGTGCCAGCAGCTCAAGAGAGGAGCAGTACTTC
many	TRBJ2-2	NA	TRBV29-1	CSVATGYPAGELFF	TGCAGCGTTGCTACAGGCTACCCGGCCGGGGAGCTGTTTTTT
few	TRBJ1-1	NA	TRBV2	CASSEAESMNTEAFF	TGTGCCAGCAGTGAAGCGGAGTCCATGAACACTGAAGCTTTCTTT
NA	TRBJ2-6	TRBD2	TRBV5-1	CASSLVIAGIGANVLTF	TGCGCCAGCAGCTTGGTAATAGCGGGAATTGGGGCCAACGTCCTGACTTTC
many	TRBJ1-2	NA	TRBV5-6	CASSLLVNYGYTF	TGTGCCAGCAGCTTGCTTGTTAACTATGGCTACACCTTC
many	TRBJ1-1	NA	TRBV6-5	CASSYAARGTEAFF	TGTGCCAGCAGTTACGCAGCCAGGGGCACTGAAGCTTTCTTT
NA	TRBJ2-4	TRBD2	TRBV14	CASSRGGLKNIQYF	TGTGCCAGCAGCCGGGGGGGATTAAAAAACATTCAGTACTTC
NA	TRBJ1-1	NA	TRBV29-1	CSVAEGLAEAFF	TGCAGCGTTGCTGAGGGTTTGGCTGAAGCTTTCTTT
few	TRBJ2-3	NA	TRBV5-5	CASNAGLTDTQYF	TGTGCCAGCAACGCAGGGCTCACAGATACGCAGTATTTT
NA	TRBJ2-6	TRBD2	TRBV11-2	CASSLEAGGSGANVLTF	TGTGCCAGCAGCTTAGAAGCGGGGGGATCAGGGGCCAACGTCCTGACTTTC
NA	TRBJ2-3	TRBD2	TRBV12-3/TRBV12-4	CASSQAGVGTDTQYF	TGTGCCAGCAGTCAAGCGGGAGTGGGGACAGATACGCAGTATTTT
few	TRBJ2-3	NA	TRBV5-1	CASSFQGEDTQYF	TGCGCCAGCAGCTTCCAGGGAGAAGATACGCAGTATTTT
few	TRBJ2-1	NA	TRBV12-3/TRBV12-4	CASSLVQGANNEQFF	TGTGCCAGCAGTTTAGTTCAGGGAGCGAACAATGAGCAGTTCTTC
NA	TRBJ1-1	NA	TRBV29-1	CSALKTGNTEAFF	TGCAGCGCTCTCAAGACGGGGAACACTGAAGCTTTCTTT
many	TRBJ2-7	NA	TRBV20-1	CSARHHQGRSPYEQYF	TGCAGTGCTAGACACCATCAAGGGCGGAGTCCCTACGAGCAGTACTTC
few	TRBJ2-1	NA	TRBV3-1	CASSQEEALAPFYDEQFF	TGTGCCAGCAGCCAAGAGGAGGCACTAGCACCCTTCTACGATGAGCAGTTCTTC
NA	TRBJ2-6	NA	TRBV10-1	CSQPGSPPSGANVLTF	TGCTCACAGCCGGGGTCCCCCCCCTCTGGGGCCAACGTCCTGACTTTC
few	TRBJ2-3	NA	TRBV7-2	CASSLDPGVDTQYF	TGTGCCAGCAGCTTAGACCCAGGGGTAGATACGCAGTATTTT
NA	TRBJ2-5	NA	TRBV3-1	CASSQMTGVEETQYF	TGTGCCAGCAGCCAAATGACCGGGGTGGAAGAGACCCAGTACTTC
NA	TRBJ2-3	NA	TRBV27	CASTSRGTDTQYF	TGTGCCAGCACGTCTCGGGGGACAGATACGCAGTATTTT
few	TRBJ2-1	NA	TRBV29-1	CSVEDRKVGREASYNEQFF	TGCAGCGTTGAAGATCGGAAGGTAGGGCGGGAAGCCTCCTACAATGAGCAGTTCTTC
few	TRBJ1-3	NA	TRBV27	CASSLARWGNTIYF	TGTGCCAGCAGTTTAGCCCGCTGGGGAAACACCATATATTTT
few	TRBJ2-7	TRBD2	TRBV28	CASSRKGSGRYEQYF	TGTGCCAGCAGCCGGAAGGGGAGCGGGAGATACGAGCAGTACTTC
few	TRBJ1-1	NA	TRBV2	CASRPDTEAFF	TGTGCCAGCAGGCCTGACACTGAAGCTTTCTTT
NA	TRBJ2-3	NA	TRBV20-1	CSAPSSYTQYF	TGCAGTGCCCCCTCCTCATATACGCAGTATTTT